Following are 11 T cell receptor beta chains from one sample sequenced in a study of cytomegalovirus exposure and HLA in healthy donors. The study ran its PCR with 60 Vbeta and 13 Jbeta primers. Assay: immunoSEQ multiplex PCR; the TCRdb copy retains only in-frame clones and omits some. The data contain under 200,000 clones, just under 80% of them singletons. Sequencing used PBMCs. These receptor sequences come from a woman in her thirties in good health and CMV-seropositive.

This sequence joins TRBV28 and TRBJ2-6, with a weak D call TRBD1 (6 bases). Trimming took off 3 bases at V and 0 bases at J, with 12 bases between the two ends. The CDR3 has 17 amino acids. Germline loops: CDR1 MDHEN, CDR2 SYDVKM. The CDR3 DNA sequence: TGTGCCAGCAGTTTCCGGGACACTTACTCTGGGGCCAACGTCCTGACTTTC. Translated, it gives CASSFRDTYSGANVLTF.

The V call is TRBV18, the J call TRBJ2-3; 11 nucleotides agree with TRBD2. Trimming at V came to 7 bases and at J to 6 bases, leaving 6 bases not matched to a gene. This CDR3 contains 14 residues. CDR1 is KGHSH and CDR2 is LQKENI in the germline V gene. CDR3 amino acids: CASYGTSGGDTQYF. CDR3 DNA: TGTGCCAGCTACGGGACTAGCGGCGGGGATACGCAGTATTTT.

The CDR3 loop is CASSLEWTGGNQPQHF. CDR3 DNA: TGTGCCAGCAGCTTAGAATGGACAGGGGGCAATCAGCCCCAGCATTTT. The chain employs TRBV7-8 and TRBJ1-5; TRBD1 matches at 9 bases. The CDR3 runs 16 residues. Germline CDR1 reads SGHVS; CDR2 reads FQNEAQ. V was pared by 1 base and J by 2 bases, with 3 bases of the junction left unmatched. Drawing the rest from reference TRBV7-8 and TRBJ1-5, the complete variable domain is GAGVSQSPRYKVAKRGQDVALRCDPISGHVSLFWYQQALGQGPEFLTYFQNEAQLDKSGLPSDRFFAERPEGSVSTLKIQRTQQEDSAVYLCASSLEWTGGNQPQHFGDGTRLSIL.

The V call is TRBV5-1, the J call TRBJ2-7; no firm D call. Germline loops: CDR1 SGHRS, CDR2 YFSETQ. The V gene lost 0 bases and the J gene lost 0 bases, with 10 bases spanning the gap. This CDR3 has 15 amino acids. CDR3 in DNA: TGCGCCAGCAGCTTGGACGGCGGTAGCTCCTACGAGCAGTACTTC. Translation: CASSLDGGSSYEQYF.

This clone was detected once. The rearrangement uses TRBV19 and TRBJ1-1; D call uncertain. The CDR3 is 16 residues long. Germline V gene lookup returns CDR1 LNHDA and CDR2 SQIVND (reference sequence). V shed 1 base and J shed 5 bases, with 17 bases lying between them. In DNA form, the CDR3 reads TGTGCCAGTAGTATAGTTCCTCAAAGAGGAGGTACTGAAGCTTTCTTT. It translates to CASSIVPQRGGTEAFF.

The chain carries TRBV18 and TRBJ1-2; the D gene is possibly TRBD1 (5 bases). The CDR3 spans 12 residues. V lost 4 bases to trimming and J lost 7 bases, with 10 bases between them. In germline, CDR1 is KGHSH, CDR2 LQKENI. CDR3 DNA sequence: TGTGCCAGCTCACTCATAAGGGGTGGCTACACCTTC. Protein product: CASSLIRGGYTF.

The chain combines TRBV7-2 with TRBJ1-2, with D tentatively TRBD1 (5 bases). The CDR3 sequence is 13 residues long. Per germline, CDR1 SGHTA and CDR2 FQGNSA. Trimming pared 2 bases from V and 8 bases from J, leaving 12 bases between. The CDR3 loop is CASSLSVGGGYTF. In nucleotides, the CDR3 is TGTGCCAGCAGCTTATCGGTGGGGGGAGGCTACACCTTC. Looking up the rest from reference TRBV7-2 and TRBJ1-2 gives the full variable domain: GAGVSQSPSNKVTEKGKDVELRCDPISGHTALYWYRQSLGQGLEFLIYFQGNSAPDKSGLPSDRFSAERTGGSVSTLTIQRTQQEDSAVYLCASSLSVGGGYTFGSGTRLTVV.

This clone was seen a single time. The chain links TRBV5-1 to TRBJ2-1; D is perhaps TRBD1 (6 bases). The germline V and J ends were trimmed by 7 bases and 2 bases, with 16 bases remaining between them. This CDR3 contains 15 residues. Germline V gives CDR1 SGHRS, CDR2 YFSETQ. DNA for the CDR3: TGCGCCAGCGGCGGACAGCCTGGACCCTACAATGAGCAGTTCTTC. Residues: CASGGQPGPYNEQFF.

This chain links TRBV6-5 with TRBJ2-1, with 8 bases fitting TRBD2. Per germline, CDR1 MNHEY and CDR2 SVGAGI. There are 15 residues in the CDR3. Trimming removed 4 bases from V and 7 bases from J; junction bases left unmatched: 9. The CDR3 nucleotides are TGTGCCAGCAGTTTCGCCGGGACTAGGGTTAATGAGCAGTTCTTC. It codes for CASSFAGTRVNEQFF.

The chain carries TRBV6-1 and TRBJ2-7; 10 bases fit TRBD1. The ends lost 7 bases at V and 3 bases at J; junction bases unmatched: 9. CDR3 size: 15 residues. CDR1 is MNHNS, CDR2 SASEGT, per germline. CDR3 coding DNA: TGTGCCAGCAACCCCAGCCGGACAGGGGGCTACGAGCAGTACTTC. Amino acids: CASNPSRTGGYEQYF.

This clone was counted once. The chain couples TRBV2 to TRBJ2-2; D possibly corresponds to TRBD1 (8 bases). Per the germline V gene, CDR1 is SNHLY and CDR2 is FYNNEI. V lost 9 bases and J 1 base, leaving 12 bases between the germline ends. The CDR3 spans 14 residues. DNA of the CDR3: TGTGCCAGGGGAGGGACAGGGAACACCGGGGAGCTGTTTTTT. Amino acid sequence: CARGGTGNTGELFF.